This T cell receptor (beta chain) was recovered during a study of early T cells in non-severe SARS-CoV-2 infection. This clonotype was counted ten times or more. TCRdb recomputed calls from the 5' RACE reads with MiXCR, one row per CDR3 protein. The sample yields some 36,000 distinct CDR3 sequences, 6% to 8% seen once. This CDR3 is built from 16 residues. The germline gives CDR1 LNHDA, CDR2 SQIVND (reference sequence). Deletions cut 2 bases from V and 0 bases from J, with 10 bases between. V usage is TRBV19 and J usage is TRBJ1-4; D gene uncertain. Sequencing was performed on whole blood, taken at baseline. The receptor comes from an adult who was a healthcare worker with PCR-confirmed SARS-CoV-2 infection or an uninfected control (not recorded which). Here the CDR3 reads CASSIFGDTTNEKLFF. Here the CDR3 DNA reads TGTGCCAGTAGTATATTTGGAGATACAACTAATGAAAAACTGTTTTTT.